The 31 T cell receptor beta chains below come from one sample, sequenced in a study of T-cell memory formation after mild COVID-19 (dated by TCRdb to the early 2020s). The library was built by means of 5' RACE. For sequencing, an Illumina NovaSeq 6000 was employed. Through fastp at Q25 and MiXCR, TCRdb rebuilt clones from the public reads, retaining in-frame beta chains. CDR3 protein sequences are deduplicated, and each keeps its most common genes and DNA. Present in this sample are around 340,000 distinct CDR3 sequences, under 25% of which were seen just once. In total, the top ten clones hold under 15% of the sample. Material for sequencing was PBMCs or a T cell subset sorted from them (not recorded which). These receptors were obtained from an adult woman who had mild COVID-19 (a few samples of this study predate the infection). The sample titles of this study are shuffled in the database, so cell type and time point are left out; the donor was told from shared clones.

CDR3 amino acids: CASSYRDTNWHEQFF. DNA for the CDR3: TGTGCCAGCAGCTACCGGGACACAAACTGGCATGAGCAGTTCTTC. The chain joins TRBV21-1 to TRBJ2-1; TRBD1, the D gene given by the table, was not confirmed from the DNA. TRBV21-1 has pseudogene status. The CDR3 length is 15 residues.

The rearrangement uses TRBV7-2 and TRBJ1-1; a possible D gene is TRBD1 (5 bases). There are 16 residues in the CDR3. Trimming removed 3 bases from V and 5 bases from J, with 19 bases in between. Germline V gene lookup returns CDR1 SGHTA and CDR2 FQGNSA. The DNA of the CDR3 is TGTGCCAGCAGCTTGGTGGGGCACGCCTTGGAGACTGAAGCTTTCTTT. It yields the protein CASSLVGHALETEAFF. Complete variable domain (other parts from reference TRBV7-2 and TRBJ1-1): GAGVSQSPSNKVTEKGKDVELRCDPISGHTALYWYRQSLGQGLEFLIYFQGNSAPDKSGLPSDRFSAERTGGSVSTLTIQRTQQEDSAVYLCASSLVGHALETEAFFGQGTRLTVV.

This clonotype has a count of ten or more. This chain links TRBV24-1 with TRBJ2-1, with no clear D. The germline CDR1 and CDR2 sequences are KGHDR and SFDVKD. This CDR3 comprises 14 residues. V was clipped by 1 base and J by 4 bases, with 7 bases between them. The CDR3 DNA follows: TGTGCCACCAGTGATTTCGGCGGATACAATGAGCAGTTCTTC. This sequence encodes CATSDFGGYNEQFF.

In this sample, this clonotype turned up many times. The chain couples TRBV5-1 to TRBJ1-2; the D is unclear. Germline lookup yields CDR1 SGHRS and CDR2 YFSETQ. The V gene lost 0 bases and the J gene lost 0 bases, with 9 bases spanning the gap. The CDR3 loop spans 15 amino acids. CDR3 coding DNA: TGCGCCAGCAGCTTGGATAACGGTGCTAACTATGGCTACACCTTC. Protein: CASSLDNGANYGYTF.

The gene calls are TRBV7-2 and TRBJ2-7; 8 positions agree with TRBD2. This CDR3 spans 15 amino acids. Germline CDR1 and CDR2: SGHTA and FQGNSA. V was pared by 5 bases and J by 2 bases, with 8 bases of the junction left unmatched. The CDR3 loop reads CASSLRRGAPYEQYF. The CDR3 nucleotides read TGTGCCAGCAGCCTCCGGCGGGGGGCTCCCTACGAGCAGTACTTC.

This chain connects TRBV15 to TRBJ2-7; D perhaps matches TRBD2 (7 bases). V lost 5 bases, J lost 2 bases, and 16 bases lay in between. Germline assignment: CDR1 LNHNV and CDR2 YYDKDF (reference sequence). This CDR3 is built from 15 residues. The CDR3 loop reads CATSPLRGPTYEQYF. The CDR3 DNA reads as TGTGCCACCAGCCCACTGCGGGGGCCTACCTACGAGCAGTACTTC.

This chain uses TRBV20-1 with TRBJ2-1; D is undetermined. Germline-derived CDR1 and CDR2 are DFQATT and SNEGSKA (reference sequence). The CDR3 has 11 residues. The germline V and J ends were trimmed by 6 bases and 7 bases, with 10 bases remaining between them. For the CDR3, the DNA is TGCAGTGCCCCGACACCTAATGAGCAGTTCTTC. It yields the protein CSAPTPNEQFF.

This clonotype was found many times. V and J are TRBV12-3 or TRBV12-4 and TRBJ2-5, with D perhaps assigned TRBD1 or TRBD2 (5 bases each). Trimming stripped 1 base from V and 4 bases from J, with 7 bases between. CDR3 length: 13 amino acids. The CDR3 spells CASSLERGETQYF. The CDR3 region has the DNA TGTGCCAGCAGTTTAGAGAGGGGAGAGACCCAGTACTTC.

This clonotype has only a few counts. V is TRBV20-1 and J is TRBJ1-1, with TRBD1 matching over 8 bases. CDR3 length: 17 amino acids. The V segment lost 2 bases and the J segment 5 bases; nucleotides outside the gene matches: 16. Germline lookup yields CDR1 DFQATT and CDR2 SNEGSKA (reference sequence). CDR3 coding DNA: TGCAGTGCTAGAAGGCCCCCGGGACAGGCTAGGAAAACTGAAGCTTTCTTT. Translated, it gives CSARRPPGQARKTEAFF.

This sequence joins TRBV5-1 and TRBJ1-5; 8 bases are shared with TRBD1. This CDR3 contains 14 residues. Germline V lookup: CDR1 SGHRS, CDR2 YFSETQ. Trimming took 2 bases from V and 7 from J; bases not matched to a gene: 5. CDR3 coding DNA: TGCGCCAGCAGCTTCGGACAGGGAGAACAGCCCCAGCATTTT. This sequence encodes CASSFGQGEQPQHF.

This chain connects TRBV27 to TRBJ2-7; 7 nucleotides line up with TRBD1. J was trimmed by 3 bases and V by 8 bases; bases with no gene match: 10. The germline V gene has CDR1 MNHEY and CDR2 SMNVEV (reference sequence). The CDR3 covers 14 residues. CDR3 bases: TGTGCCAGCCGACAGGGAATTTCGGTCTACGAGCAGTACTTC. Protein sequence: CASRQGISVYEQYF.

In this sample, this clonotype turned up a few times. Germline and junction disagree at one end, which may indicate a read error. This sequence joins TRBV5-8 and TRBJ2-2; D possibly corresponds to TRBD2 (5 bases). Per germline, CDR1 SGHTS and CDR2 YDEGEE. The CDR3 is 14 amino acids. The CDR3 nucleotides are TGTGCCAGCAGCTTGGGACCTACGGACTCGCCGGGTATTTTT. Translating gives CASSLGPTDSPGIF.

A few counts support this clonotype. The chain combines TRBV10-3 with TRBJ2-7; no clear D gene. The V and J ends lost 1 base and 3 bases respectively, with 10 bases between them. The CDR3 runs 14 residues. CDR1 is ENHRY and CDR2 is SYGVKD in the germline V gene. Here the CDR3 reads CAISEYEDNYEQYF. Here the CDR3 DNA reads TGTGCCATCAGTGAGTATGAGGATAACTACGAGCAGTACTTC.

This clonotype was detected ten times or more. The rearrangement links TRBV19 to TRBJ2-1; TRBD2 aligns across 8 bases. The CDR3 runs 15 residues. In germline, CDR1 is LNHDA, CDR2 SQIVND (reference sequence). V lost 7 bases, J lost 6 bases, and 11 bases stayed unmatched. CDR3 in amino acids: CASKWVAGGINEQFF. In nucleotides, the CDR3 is TGTGCCAGTAAATGGGTCGCGGGAGGAATCAATGAGCAGTTCTTC.

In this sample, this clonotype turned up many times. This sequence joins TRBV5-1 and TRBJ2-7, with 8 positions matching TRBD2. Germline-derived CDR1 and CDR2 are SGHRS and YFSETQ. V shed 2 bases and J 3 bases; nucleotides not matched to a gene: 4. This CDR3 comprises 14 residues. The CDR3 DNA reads TGCGCCAGCAGCTTCCAGCGGGGGTTCTACGAGCAGTACTTC. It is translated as CASSFQRGFYEQYF.

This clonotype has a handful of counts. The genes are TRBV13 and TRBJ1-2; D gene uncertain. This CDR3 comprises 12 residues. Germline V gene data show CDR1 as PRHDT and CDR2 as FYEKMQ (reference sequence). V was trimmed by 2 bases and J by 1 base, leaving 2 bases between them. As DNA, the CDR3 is TGTGCCAGCAGCTTACGTAACTATGGCTACACCTTC. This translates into CASSLRNYGYTF.

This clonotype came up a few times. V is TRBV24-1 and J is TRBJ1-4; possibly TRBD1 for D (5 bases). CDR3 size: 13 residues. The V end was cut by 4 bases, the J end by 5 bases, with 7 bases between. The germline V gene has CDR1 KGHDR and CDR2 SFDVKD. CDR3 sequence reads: CATSEAGNEKLFF. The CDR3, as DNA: TGTGCCACCAGTGAAGCAGGGAATGAAAAACTGTTTTTT.

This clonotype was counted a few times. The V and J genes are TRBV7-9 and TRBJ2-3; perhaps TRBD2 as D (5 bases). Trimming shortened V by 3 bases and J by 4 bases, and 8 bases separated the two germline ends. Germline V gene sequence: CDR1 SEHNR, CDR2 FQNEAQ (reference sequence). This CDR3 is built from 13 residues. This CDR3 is CASSFPGSDTQYF. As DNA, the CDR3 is TGTGCCAGCAGCTTCCCGGGGTCAGATACGCAGTATTTT.

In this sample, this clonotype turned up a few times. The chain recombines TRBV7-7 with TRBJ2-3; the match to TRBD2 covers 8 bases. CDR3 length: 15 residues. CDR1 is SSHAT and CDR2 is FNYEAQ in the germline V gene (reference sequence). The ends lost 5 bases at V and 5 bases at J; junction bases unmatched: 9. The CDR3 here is CASSPLGGAGDTQYF. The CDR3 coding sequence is TGTGCCAGCAGCCCCCTCGGGGGGGCAGGAGATACGCAGTATTTT.

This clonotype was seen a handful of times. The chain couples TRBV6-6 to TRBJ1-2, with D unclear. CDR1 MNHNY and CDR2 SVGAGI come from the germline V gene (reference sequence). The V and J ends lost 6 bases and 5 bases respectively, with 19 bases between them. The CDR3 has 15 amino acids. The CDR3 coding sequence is TGTGCCAGCAGCCAATTGAGAGTAGGCGAATATGGCTACACCTTC. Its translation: CASSQLRVGEYGYTF.

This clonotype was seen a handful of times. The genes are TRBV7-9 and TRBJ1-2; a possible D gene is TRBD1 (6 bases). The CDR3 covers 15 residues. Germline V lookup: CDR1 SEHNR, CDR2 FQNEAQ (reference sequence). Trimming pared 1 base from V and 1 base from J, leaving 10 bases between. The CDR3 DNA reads TGTGCCAGCAGCTTAGTAGTGGGACATAACTATGGCTACACCTTC. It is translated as CASSLVVGHNYGYTF.

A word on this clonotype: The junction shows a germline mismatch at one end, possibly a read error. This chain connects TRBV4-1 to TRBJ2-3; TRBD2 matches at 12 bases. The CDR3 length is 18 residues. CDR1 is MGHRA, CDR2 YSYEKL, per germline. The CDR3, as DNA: TGCGCCACCAGCCAAGACCCTCCTAGCGGGGGGGCGATAGATACGCAGTATTTT. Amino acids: CATSQDPPSGGAIDTQYF.

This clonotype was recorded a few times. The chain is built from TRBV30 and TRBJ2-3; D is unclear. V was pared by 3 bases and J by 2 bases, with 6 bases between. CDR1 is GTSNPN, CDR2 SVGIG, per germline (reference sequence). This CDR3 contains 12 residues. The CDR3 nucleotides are TGTGCCTGGAGGGAATCCACAGATACGCAGTATTTT. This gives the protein CAWRESTDTQYF.

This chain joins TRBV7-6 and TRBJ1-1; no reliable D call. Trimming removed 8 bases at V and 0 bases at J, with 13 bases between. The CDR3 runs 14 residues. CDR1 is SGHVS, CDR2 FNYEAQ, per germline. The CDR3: CASSSGGVNTEAFF. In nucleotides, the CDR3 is TGTGCCAGCTCATCCGGCGGAGTGAACACTGAAGCTTTCTTT.

CDR3 sequence: CASRLRDAGQYF. The DNA for the CDR3 is TGTGCCAGCAGACTCCGGGACGCAGGGCAGTACTTC. V is TRBV12-3 or TRBV12-4 and J is TRBJ2-7, with D perhaps being TRBD1 or TRBD2 (5 bases each). V lost 6 bases, J lost 9 bases, and 15 bases lay in between. This CDR3 has 12 residues.

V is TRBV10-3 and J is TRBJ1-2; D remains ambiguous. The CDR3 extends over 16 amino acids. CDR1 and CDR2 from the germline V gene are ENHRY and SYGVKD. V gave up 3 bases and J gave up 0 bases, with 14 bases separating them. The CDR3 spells CAISDPSGPANYGYTF. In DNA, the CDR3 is TGTGCCATCAGTGACCCTAGCGGACCCGCTAACTATGGCTACACCTTC.

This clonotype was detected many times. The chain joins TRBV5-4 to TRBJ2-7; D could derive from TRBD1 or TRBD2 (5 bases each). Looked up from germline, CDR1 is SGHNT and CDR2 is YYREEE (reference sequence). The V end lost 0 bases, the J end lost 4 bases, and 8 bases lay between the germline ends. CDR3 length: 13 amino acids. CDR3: CASSLAWGYEQYF. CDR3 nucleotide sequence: TGTGCCAGCAGCTTGGCATGGGGGTACGAGCAGTACTTC.

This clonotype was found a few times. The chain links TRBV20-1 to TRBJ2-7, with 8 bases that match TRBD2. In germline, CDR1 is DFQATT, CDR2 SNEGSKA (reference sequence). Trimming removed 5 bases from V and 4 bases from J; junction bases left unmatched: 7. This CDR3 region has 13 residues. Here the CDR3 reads CSAETSEPYEQYF. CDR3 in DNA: TGCAGTGCTGAGACTAGCGAACCTTACGAGCAGTACTTC.

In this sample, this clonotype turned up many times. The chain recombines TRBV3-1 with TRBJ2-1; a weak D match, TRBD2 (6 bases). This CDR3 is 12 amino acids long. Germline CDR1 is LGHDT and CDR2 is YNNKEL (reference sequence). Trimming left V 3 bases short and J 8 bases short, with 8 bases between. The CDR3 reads CASSQWGDEQFF. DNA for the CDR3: TGTGCCAGCAGCCAGTGGGGGGATGAGCAGTTCTTC.

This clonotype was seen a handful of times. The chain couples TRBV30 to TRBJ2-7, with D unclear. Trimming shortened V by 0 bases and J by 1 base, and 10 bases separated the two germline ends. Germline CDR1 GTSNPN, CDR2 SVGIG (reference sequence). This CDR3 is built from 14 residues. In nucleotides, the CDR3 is TGTGCCTGGAGTGTTGGGGTGGGATCCTACGAGCAGTACTTC. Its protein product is CAWSVGVGSYEQYF.

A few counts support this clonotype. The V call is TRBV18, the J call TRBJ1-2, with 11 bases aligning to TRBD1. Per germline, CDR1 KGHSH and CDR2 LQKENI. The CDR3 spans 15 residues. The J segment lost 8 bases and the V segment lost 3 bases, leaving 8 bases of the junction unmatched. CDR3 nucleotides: TGTGCCAGCTCACCCCTAGCGGGACAGGGGGAAGGCTACACCTTC. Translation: CASSPLAGQGEGYTF.